This is a list of T cell receptor beta chains from one sample in a study of T cell clones after liver transplantation. Measured with immunoSEQ multiplex PCR; TCRdb has only the in-frame clones, and not every one. The repertoire holds around 78,000 clones, approximately 87% seen once, with 2.5% to 3.5% in the top ten. Specimen: CD4+ T cells from blood, collected at the 22-month timepoint. The origin of the receptors is a human patient who received a liver transplant. Some T cells may arise from the graft donor. The CDR3 runs from the conserved cysteine through the conserved F or W. The order of the fields is CDR3 length, D gene, V gene, clone size, J gene, CDR3 protein, CDR3 DNA. A D gene is named only where the DNA matches it firmly. Not every row has a clone size; where given, it reads once, few, many or a size class.

>16|TRBD2|TRBV9|NA|TRBJ2-5
CASSRTSGRGGETQYF
TGTGCCAGCTCCAGGACTAGCGGGAGAGGGGGAGAGACCCAGTACTTC
>13|NA|TRBV6-5|NA|TRBJ2-6
CASTSPGANVLTF
TGTGCCAGCACGTCCCCCGGGGCCAACGTCCTGACTTTC
>12|NA|TRBV5-1|NA|TRBJ2-5
CAIPGRGETQYF
TGCGCCATACCCGGGCGTGGAGAGACCCAGTACTTC
>13|TRBD1|TRBV25-1|NA|TRBJ2-3
CASSGTGVDTQYF
TGTGCCAGCAGCGGGACAGGGGTAGATACGCAGTATTTT
>16|NA|TRBV5-1|NA|TRBJ2-3
CASSLGPRVSTDTQYF
TGCGCCAGCAGCTTGGGTCCGCGGGTCAGCACAGATACGCAGTATTTT
>14|NA|TRBV7-3|NA|TRBJ1-1
CASSLSPRGTEAFF
TGTGCCAGCAGCTTAAGCCCCCGGGGCACTGAAGCTTTCTTT
>15|NA|TRBV9|few|TRBJ2-1
CASSVAALANHEQFF
TGTGCCAGCAGCGTAGCGGCTCTAGCTAACCATGAGCAGTTCTTC
>13|TRBD2|TRBV2|NA|TRBJ2-7
CASRPSQRGEQYF
TGTGCCAGCAGGCCCTCACAGCGGGGAGAGCAGTACTTC
>13|NA|TRBV6-6|NA|TRBJ2-7
CASSYSTVYEQYF
TGTGCCAGCAGTTACTCGACGGTCTACGAGCAGTACTTC
>15|NA|TRBV28|NA|TRBJ2-7
CASRAGTPISYEQYF
TGTGCCAGCAGGGCCGGGACACCAATCTCCTACGAGCAGTACTTC
>15|TRBD1|TRBV7-8|NA|TRBJ2-7
CASSLVFGQVHEQYF
TGTGCCAGCAGCTTAGTATTCGGACAGGTCCACGAGCAGTACTTC
>15|TRBD1|TRBV11-3|few|TRBJ2-7
CASSLETGGAYEQYF
TGTGCCAGCAGCTTAGAGACAGGGGGAGCGTACGAGCAGTACTTC
>17|NA|TRBV5-1|NA|TRBJ2-2
CASSLSHGASNTGELFF
TGCGCCAGCAGCTTGAGCCACGGGGCGTCGAACACCGGGGAGCTGTTTTTT
>12|NA|TRBV19|NA|TRBJ2-7
CASSYQGYEQYF
TGTGCCAGTAGTTATCAGGGCTACGAGCAGTACTTC
>14|NA|TRBV5-1|NA|TRBJ1-1
CASSLVGEGTEAFF
TGCGCCAGCAGCTTGGTAGGGGAAGGAACTGAAGCTTTCTTT
>16|NA|TRBV4-3|NA|TRBJ1-1
CASSQDIGIGGTEAFF
TGCGCCAGCAGCCAAGATATCGGTATCGGTGGGACTGAAGCTTTCTTT
>18|TRBD1|TRBV6-1|NA|TRBJ1-4
CASSVTVLRDRGGEKLFF
TGTGCCAGCAGTGTGACGGTTCTTCGGGACAGGGGAGGAGAAAAACTGTTTTTT
>13|NA|TRBV19|many|TRBJ1-1
CASSGTLGTEAFF
TGTGCCAGTAGCGGGACCCTTGGGACTGAAGCTTTCTTT
>15|NA|TRBV4-3|NA|TRBJ2-3
CASTRARTDTDTQYF
TGCGCCAGCACCCGAGCGAGGACTGACACAGATACGCAGTATTTT
>19|NA|TRBV28|NA|TRBJ2-7
CASSLSPGLGSVADLEQYF
TGTGCCAGCAGTTTATCTCCAGGACTGGGGTCGGTAGCTGATTTAGAGCAGTACTTC